This T cell receptor beta chain was recovered during a study of glioma-infiltrating T cells. Amplification of TCR alpha and beta CDR3 regions from RNA used iRepertoire nested multiplex PCR. For one-step reverse transcription and amplification, about 85-400 ng of tissue mRNA or PBMC total RNA was used. TCRdb re-derived calls from the multiplex PCR reads in MiXCR, one entry per CDR3 protein. The data contain about 180,000 distinct CDR3 sequences, around 40% of them singletons. Overall study findings and caveats: Tissue-blood divergence was below expectation in non-neoplastic patients, above in gliomas. Tissue and blood shared very few CDR3 sequences.

The CDR3 loop spans 13 amino acids. CDR1 and CDR2 from the germline V gene are SGHTA and FQGNSA. The ends were cut back, 5 bases at V and 4 bases at J, with 12 bases in the middle. Many counts were recorded for this clonotype. Its specificity is unknown. The TCR comes from a human donor with low-grade glioma or glioblastoma, undergoing nonglioma brain surgery, or in good health (not recorded which). The V call is TRBV7-2, the J call TRBJ2-7, with D tentatively TRBD2 (6 bases). Source material: glioma tissue, nonneoplastic brain tissue, or PBMCs (not recorded which). In nucleotides, the CDR3 is TGTGCCAGCAGCGAGCCGGGAGAGTACGAGCAGTACTTC. Its translation is CASSEPGEYEQYF.